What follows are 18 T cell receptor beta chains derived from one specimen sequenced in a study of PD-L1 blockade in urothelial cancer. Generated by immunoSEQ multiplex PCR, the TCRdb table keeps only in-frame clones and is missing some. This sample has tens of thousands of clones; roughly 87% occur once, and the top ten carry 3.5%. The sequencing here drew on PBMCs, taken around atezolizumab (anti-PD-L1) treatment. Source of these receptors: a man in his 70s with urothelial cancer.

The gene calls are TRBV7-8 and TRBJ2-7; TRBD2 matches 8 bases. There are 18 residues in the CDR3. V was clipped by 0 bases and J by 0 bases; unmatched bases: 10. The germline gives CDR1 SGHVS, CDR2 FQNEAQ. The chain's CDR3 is CASSLAPRTSGISYEQYF. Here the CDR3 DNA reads TGTGCCAGCAGCTTAGCCCCCAGAACTAGCGGCATCTCCTACGAGCAGTACTTC. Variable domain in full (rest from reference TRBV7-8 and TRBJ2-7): GAGVSQSPRYKVAKRGQDVALRCDPISGHVSLFWYQQALGQGPEFLTYFQNEAQLDKSGLPSDRFFAERPEGSVSTLKIQRTQQEDSAVYLCASSLAPRTSGISYEQYFGPGTRLTVT.

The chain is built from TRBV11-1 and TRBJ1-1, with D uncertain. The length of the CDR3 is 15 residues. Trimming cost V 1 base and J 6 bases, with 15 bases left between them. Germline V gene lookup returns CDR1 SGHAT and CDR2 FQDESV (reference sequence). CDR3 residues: CASSLDTRGLAEAFF. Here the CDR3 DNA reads TGTGCCAGCAGCTTAGACACCCGCGGTCTGGCTGAAGCTTTCTTT.

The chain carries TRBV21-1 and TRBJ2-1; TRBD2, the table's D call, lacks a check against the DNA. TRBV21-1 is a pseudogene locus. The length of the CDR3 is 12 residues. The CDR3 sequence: CASSGASAQQFF. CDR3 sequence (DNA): TGTGCCAGCAGCGGCGCTAGCGCCCAGCAGTTCTTC.

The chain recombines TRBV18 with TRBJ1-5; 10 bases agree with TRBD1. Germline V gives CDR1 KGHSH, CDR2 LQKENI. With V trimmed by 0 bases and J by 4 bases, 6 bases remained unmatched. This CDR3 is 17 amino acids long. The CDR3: CASSPPETGGGNQPQHF. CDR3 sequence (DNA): TGTGCCAGCTCACCACCCGAGACAGGGGGCGGGAATCAGCCCCAGCATTTT. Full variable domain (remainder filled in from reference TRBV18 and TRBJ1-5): NAGVMQNPRHLVRRRGQEARLRCSPMKGHSHVYWYRQLPEEGLKFMVYLQKENIIDESGMPKERFSAEFPKEGPSILRIQQVVRGDSAAYFCASSPPETGGGNQPQHFGDGTRLSIL.

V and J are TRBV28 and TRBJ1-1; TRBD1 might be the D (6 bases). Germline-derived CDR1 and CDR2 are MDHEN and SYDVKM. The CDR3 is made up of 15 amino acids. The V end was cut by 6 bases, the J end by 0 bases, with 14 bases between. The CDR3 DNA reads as TGTGCCAGCAGCCCCGCCGGGACAATGAACACTGAAGCTTTCTTT. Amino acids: CASSPAGTMNTEAFF.

CDR3 residues: CASSVAQGWGTEAFF. The CDR3 nucleotides read TGTGCCAGCAGCGTAGCCCAGGGGTGGGGCACTGAAGCTTTCTTT. The chain links TRBV9 to TRBJ1-1; maybe TRBD1 (6 bases). CDR1 is SGDLS and CDR2 is YYNGEE in the germline V gene. The V end was cut by 0 bases, the J end by 4 bases, with 13 bases between. The CDR3 is 15 residues long.

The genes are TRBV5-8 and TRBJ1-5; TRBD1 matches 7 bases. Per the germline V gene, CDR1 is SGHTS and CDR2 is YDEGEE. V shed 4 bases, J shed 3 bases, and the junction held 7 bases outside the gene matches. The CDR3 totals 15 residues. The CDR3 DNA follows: TGTGCCAGCAGCCTCCCGGGACAGCACAATCAGCCCCAGCATTTT. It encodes CASSLPGQHNQPQHF.

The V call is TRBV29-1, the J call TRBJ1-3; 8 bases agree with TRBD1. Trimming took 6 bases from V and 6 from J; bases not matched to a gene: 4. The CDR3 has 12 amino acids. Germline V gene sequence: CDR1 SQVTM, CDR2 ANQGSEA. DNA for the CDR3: TGCAGCGTAATGACAGGGGAAAACACCATATATTTT. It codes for CSVMTGENTIYF.

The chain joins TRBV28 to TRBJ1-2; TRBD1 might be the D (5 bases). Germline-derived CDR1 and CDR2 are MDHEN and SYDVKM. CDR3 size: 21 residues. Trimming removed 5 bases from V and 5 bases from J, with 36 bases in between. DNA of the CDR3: TGTGCCAGCAGTCCACTTTTGAGGGCCCAGGCCCGCGGGACCGGGAATTATGGCTACACCTTC. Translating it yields CASSPLLRAQARGTGNYGYTF.

CDR3: CASRQRGVSYNEQFF. CDR3 sequence (DNA): TGTGCCAGCAGACAGCGGGGGGTATCCTACAATGAGCAGTTCTTC. J is TRBJ2-1 and V is TRBV6-1; 9 nucleotides match TRBD2. The CDR3 runs 15 residues. Trimming at V came to 6 bases and at J to 1 base, leaving 4 bases not matched to a gene. Per germline, CDR1 MNHNS and CDR2 SASEGT.

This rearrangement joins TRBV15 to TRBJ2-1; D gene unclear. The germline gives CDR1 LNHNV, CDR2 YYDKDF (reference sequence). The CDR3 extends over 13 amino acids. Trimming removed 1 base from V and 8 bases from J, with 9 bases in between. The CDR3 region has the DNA TGTGCCACCAGCAGAGGGGCTGGGTATGAGCAGTTCTTC. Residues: CATSRGAGYEQFF.

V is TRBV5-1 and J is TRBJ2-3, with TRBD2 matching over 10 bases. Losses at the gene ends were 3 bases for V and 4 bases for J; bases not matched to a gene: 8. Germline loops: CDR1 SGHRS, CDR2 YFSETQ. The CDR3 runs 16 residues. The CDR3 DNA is TGCGCCAGCAGCTCGCTAGGGACTAGCGCTTCAGATACGCAGTATTTT. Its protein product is CASSSLGTSASDTQYF.

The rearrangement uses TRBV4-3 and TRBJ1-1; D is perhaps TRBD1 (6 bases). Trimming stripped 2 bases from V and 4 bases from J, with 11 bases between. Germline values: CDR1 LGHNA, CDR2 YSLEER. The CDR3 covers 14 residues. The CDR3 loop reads CASSQRGSGTEAFF. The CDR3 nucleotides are TGCGCCAGCAGCCAAAGGGGGAGCGGCACTGAAGCTTTCTTT.

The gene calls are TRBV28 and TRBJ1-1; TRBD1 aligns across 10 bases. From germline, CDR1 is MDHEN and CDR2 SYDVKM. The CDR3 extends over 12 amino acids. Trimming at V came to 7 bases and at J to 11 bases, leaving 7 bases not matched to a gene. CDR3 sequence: CASNSGQGRAFF. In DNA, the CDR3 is TGTGCCAGCAATTCGGGACAGGGGCGGGCTTTCTTT.

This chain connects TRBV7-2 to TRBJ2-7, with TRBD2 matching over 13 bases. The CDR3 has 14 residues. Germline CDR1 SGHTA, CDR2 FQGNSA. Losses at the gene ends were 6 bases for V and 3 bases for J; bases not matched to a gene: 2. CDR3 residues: CASRLAGGSYEQYF. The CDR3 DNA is TGTGCCAGCAGACTAGCGGGAGGGAGCTACGAGCAGTACTTC.

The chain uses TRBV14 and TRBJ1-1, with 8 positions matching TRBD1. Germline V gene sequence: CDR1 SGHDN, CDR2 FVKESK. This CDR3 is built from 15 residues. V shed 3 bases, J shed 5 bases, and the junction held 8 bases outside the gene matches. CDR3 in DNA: TGTGCCAGCAGCCAGCTCCGGACAGGGCAGACTGAAGCTTTCTTT. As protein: CASSQLRTGQTEAFF.

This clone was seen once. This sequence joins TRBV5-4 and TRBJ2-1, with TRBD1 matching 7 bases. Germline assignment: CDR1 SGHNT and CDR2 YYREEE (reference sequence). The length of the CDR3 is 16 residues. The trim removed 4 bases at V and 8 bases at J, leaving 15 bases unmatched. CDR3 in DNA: TGTGCCAGCAGCCGGCCGGTACAGGGGCGGGTCGATGAGCAGTTCTTC. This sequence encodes CASSRPVQGRVDEQFF.

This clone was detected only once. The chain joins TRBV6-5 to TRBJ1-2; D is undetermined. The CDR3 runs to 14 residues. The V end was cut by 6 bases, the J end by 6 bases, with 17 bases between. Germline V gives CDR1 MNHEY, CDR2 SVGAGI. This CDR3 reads CASSRKPTSNGYTF. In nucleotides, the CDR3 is TGTGCCAGCAGCCGTAAGCCCACCTCTAATGGCTACACCTTC.